The 5 T cell receptor beta chains listed next were all sequenced from one sample in a study of T cells in Graves' hyperthyroidism and ophthalmopathy. RNA transcripts served as the template for amplifying TCR beta CDR3 regions. A first-round RT-PCR of the TCR CDR3 used the HTBI primer set. A single record per CDR3 protein comes from TCRdb applying MiXCR to the multiplex PCR reads. The sample yields under 250,000 distinct CDR3 sequences, 17% seen once. Sequenced input: blood. The origin of the receptors is a man aged 45 to 65 with Graves' hyperthyroidism.

This clonotype was seen ten or more times. CDR3 in DNA: TGTGCCAGCAGCTTAGGGCCGGGCGTCAACACCGGGGAGCTGTTTTTT. Encoded protein: CASSLGPGVNTGELFF. The V gene is TRBV7-9, the J gene TRBJ2-2; D not resolved. Trimming took off 1 base at V and 2 bases at J, with 11 bases between the two ends. Germline-derived CDR1 and CDR2 are SEHNR and FQNEAQ (reference sequence). CDR3 length: 16 amino acids.

The genes are TRBV4-1 and TRBJ2-2, with D possibly called TRBD1 or TRBD2 (5 bases each). The CDR3 has 14 residues. V was cut by 9 bases and J by 0 bases, with 11 bases left in between. Germline V gene sequence: CDR1 MGHRA, CDR2 YSYEKL. The CDR3 reads CASSGRANTGELFF. The CDR3 region has the DNA TGCGCCAGTTCGGGGCGGGCGAACACCGGGGAGCTGTTTTTT.

At least ten counts were recorded for this clonotype. The chain recombines TRBV10-3 with TRBJ1-5, with D possibly being TRBD1 (5 bases). Germline CDR1 reads ENHRY; CDR2 reads SYGVKD. The CDR3 loop spans 13 amino acids. Trimming pared 4 bases from V and 5 bases from J, leaving 9 bases between. The CDR3 sequence: CAISGGLDQPQHF. DNA for the CDR3: TGTGCCATCAGTGGGGGGTTAGATCAGCCCCAGCATTTT.

The gene calls are TRBV7-2 and TRBJ2-4; D might be TRBD1 (6 bases). Germline V CDR1 and CDR2: SGHTA, FQGNSA. The V end was cut by 7 bases, the J end by 0 bases, with 10 bases between. The CDR3 consists of 14 residues. CDR3 nucleotides: TGTGCCAGCACCCCAGGGGAAGCCAAAAACATTCAGTACTTC. This sequence encodes CASTPGEAKNIQYF.

The genes are TRBV19 and TRBJ1-1; perhaps TRBD1 as D (5 bases). Germline V lookup: CDR1 LNHDA, CDR2 SQIVND (reference sequence). This CDR3 comprises 13 residues. Between the trimmed V and J ends, which lost 7 bases and 3 bases, there was a span of 12 bases. The CDR3: CASNMQGYTEAFF. Written as DNA, the CDR3 is TGTGCCAGTAACATGCAGGGCTACACTGAAGCTTTCTTT.